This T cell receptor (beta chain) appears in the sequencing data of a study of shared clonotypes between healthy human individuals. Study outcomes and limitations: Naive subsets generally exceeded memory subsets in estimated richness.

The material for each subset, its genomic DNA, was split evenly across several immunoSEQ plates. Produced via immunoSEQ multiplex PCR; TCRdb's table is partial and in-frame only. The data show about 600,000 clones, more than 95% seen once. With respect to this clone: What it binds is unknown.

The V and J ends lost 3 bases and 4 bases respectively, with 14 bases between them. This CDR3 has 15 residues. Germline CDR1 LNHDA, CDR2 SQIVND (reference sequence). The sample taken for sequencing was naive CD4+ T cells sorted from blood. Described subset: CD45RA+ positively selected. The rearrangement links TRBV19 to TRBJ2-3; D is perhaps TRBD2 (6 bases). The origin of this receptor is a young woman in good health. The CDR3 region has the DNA TGTGCCAGTAGTATCCTAACGGGAGTGGCAGATACGCAGTATTTT. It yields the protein CASSILTGVADTQYF.